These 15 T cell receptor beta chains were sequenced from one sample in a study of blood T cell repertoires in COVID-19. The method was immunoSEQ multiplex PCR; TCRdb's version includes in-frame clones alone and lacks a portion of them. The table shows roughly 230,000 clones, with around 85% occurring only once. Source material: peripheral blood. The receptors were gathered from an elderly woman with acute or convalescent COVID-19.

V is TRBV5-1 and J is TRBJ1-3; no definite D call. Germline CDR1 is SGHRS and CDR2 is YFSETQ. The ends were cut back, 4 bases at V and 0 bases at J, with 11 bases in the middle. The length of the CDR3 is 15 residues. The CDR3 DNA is TGCGCCAGCAGCGTGTGGGCGAGCTCTGGAAACACCATATATTTT. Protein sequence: CASSVWASSGNTIYF.

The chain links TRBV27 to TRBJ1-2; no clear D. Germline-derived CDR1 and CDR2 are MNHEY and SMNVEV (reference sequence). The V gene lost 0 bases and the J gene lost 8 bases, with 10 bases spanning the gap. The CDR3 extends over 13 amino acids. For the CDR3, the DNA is TGTGCCAGCAGTTTATCGAGGGTTTCGGGCTACACCTTC. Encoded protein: CASSLSRVSGYTF.

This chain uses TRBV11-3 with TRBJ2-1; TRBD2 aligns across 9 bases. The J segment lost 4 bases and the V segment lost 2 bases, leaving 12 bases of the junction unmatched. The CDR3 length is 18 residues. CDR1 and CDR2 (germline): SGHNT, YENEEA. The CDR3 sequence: CASSLRGRGSGSYNEQFF. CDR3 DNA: TGTGCCAGCAGCTTAAGGGGGAGGGGTAGCGGGAGTTACAATGAGCAGTTCTTC.

CDR3 region: CASSHRLANYGYTF. The CDR3 DNA reads as TGTGCCAGCAGCCACCGGTTAGCTAACTATGGCTACACCTTC. J is TRBJ1-2 and V is TRBV2; D is unresolved. Trimming stripped 6 bases from V and 0 bases from J, with 11 bases between. This CDR3 has 14 amino acids. From germline, CDR1 is SNHLY and CDR2 FYNNEI.

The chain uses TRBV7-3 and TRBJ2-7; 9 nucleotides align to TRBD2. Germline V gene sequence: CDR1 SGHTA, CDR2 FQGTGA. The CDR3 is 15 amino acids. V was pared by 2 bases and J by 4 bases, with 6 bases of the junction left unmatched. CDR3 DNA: TGTGCCAGCAGCTTAGGGGGTAGCGGGAGATACGAGCAGTACTTC. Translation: CASSLGGSGRYEQYF.

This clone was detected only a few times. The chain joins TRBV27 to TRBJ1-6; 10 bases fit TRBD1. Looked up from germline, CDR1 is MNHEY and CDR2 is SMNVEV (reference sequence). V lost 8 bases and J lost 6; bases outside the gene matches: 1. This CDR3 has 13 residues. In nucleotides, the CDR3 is TGTGCCAGCCGGGACAGGGGTAATTCACCCCTCCACTTT. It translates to CASRDRGNSPLHF.

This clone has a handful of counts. DNA for the CDR3: TGTGCCAGCAGCTCTCTCCTAGCCAAAAACATTCAGTACTTC. Amino acid sequence: CASSSLLAKNIQYF. The chain joins TRBV11-2 to TRBJ2-4; D call uncertain. Trimming took off 4 bases at V and 0 bases at J, with 7 bases between the two ends. Germline V gives CDR1 SGHAT, CDR2 FQNNGV. The CDR3 contains 14 residues.

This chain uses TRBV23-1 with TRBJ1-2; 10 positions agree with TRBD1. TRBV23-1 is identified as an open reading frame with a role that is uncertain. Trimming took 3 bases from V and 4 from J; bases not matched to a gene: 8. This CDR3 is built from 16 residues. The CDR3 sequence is CASSQWTGGHPYGYTF. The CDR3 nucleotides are TGCGCCAGCAGTCAGTGGACAGGGGGTCATCCCTATGGCTACACCTTC.

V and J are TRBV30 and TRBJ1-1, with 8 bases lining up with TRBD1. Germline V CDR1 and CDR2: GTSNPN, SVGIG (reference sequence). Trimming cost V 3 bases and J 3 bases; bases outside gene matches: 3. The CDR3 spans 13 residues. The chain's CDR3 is CAWSQDRDTEAFF. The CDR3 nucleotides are TGTGCCTGGAGCCAGGACAGGGACACTGAAGCTTTCTTT.

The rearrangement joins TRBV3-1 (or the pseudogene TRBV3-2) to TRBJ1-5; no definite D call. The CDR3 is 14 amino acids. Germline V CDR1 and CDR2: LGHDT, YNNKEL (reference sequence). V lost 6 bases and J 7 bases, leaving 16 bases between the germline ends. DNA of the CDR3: TGTGCCAGCAGTCAGCTGGGAGGAGGACAGCCCCAGCATTTT. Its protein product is CASSQLGGGQPQHF.

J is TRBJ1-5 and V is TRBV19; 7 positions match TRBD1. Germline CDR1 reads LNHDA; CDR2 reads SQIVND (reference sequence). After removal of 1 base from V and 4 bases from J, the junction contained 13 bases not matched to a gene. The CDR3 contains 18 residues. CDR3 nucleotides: TGTGCCAGTAGTATAGTCGGGACAGCAAGTAGTGGGAATCAGCCCCAGCATTTT. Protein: CASSIVGTASSGNQPQHF.

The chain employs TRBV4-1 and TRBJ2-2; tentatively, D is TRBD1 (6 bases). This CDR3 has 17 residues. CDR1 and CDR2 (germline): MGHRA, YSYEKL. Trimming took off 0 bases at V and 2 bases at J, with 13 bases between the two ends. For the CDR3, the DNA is TGCGCCAGCAGCCAAGAAAGGGCAGGGGCCAACACCGGGGAGCTGTTTTTT. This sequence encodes CASSQERAGANTGELFF.

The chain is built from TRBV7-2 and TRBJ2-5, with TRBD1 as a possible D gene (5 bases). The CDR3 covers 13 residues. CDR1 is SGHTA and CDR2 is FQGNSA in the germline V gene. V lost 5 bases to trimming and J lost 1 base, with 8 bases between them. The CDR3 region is CASSQRGQETQYF. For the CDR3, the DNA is TGTGCCAGCAGCCAAAGGGGCCAAGAGACCCAGTACTTC.

The CDR3: CASSNGLLSGNTIYF. DNA for the CDR3: TGTGCCAGCAGCAACGGACTCCTCTCTGGAAACACCATATATTTT. The rearrangement links TRBV6-5 to TRBJ1-3, with unresolved D. This CDR3 has 15 residues. V lost 6 bases and J 0 bases, leaving 12 bases between the germline ends. Germline lookup yields CDR1 MNHEY and CDR2 SVGAGI.

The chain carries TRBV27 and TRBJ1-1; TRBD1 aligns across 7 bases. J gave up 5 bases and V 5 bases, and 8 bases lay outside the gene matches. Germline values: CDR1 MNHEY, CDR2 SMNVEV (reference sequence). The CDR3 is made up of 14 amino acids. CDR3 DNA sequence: TGTGCCAGCAGTCTACGAGGGGGCGGGACTGAAGCTTTCTTT. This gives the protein CASSLRGGGTEAFF.